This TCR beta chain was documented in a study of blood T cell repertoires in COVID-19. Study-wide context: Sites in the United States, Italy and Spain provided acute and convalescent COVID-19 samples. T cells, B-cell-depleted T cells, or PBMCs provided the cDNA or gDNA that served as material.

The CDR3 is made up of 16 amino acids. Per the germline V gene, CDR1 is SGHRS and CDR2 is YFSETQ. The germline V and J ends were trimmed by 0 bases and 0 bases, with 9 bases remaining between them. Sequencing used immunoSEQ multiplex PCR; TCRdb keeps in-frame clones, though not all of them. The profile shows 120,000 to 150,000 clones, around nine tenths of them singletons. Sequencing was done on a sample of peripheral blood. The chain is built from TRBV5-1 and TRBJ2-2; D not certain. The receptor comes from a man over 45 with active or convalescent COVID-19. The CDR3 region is CASSLVAATNTGELFF. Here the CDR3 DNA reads TGCGCCAGCAGCTTGGTCGCGGCCACGAACACCGGGGAGCTGTTTTTT. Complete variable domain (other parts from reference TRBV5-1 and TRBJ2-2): KAGVTQTPRYLIKTRGQQVTLSCSPISGHRSVSWYQQTPGQGLQFLFEYFSETQRNKGNFPGRFSGRQFSNSRSEMNVSTLELGDSALYLCASSLVAATNTGELFFGEGSRLTVL.